This note documents a single T cell receptor beta chain sequence. This entry is derived from a study of blood T cell repertoires in COVID-19. Study as a whole: PBMCs, B-cell-depleted T cells, or T cells provided the cDNA or gDNA that made up the material.

Original processing methods: By means of reference gene primer amplification, nucleated cell counts were estimated. The assay was immunoSEQ multiplex PCR, and TCRdb's table has in-frame clones only and misses some. D and trimming come from the DNA, and the V and J calls and clone size come from that table. The data hold fewer than 150,000 clones, with about 88% observed a single time. The CDR3 has 16 amino acids. Germline CDR1 reads SEHNR; CDR2 reads FQNEAQ (reference sequence). V dropped 5 bases and J dropped 4; count of bases not matched to a gene: 12. The sample consisted of peripheral blood. This TCR was recovered from a man aged 40-49 years with acute or convalescent COVID-19. The chain has TRBV7-9 and TRBJ2-3; 7 nucleotides line up with TRBD2. The CDR3 protein is CASSARVGGEADTQYF. The CDR3 DNA reads as TGTGCCAGCAGCGCCCGGGTTGGGGGGGAAGCAGATACGCAGTATTTT.